These 25 T cell receptor beta chains share one sample of origin, sequenced in a study of a mutant IDH1 vaccine in newly diagnosed glioma. Sequencing was performed with immunoSEQ multiplex PCR; in TCRdb, only in-frame clones are kept and a portion is missing. The sample gives about 34,000 clones, around four fifths of which show up once; roughly 9% is in the top ten. Time point noted: baseline, week 1 (first vaccination visit). Treatment noted: pre-vaccination baseline after standard-of-care therapy. The input for sequencing was peripheral blood mononuclear cells (PBMCs), taken from a glioma patient treated with radiotherapy, temozolomide or both. All receptors derive from a man aged 50 or older with glioma. Some clones in this sample may be carry-over from other donors' samples.

The chain links TRBV5-4 to TRBJ2-7, with D hard to call. The CDR3 has 12 amino acids. V lost 0 bases and J 8 bases, leaving 9 bases between the germline ends. Germline lookup yields CDR1 SGHNT and CDR2 YYREEE (reference sequence). The CDR3 protein is CASSLDKRKQYF. The DNA for the CDR3 is TGTGCCAGCAGCTTGGATAAAAGGAAGCAGTACTTC.

V is TRBV28 and J is TRBJ1-6; D unclear. Germline V gene data show CDR1 as MDHEN and CDR2 as SYDVKM. V lost 8 bases and J lost 0, with 5 bases in between. The CDR3 extends over 13 amino acids. CDR3 sequence (DNA): TGTGCCAGCGTGGGCTCCTATAATTCACCCCTCCACTTT. This gives the protein CASVGSYNSPLHF.

The table lists this clone with a few counts. The rearrangement joins TRBV28 to TRBJ1-2; D is possibly TRBD1 (6 bases). CDR1 and CDR2 (germline): MDHEN, SYDVKM. This CDR3 has 13 amino acids. Trimming removed 3 bases at V and 8 bases at J, with 13 bases between. The CDR3 DNA reads as TGTGCCAGCAGTTTGGCAGGGGCTCAGGGCTACACCTTC. This sequence encodes CASSLAGAQGYTF.

The V and J genes are TRBV5-1 and TRBJ2-3; 10 bases agree with TRBD1. CDR1 is SGHRS, CDR2 YFSETQ, per germline. V was pared by 7 bases and J by 5 bases, with 7 bases of the junction left unmatched. CDR3 size: 14 residues. CDR3 residues: CASGRQGAEDTQYF. The CDR3, as DNA: TGCGCCAGCGGAAGACAGGGGGCAGAAGATACGCAGTATTTT.

The J gene is TRBJ1-5, the V gene TRBV19, with 7 bases aligning to TRBD1. Germline trimming cut 0 bases from V and 3 bases from J; bases unmatched to any gene: 2. CDR1 and CDR2 from the germline V gene are LNHDA and SQIVND (reference sequence). This CDR3 comprises 15 residues. CDR3 region: CASSIEQGTNQPQHF. CDR3 sequence (DNA): TGTGCCAGTAGTATAGAACAGGGGACCAATCAGCCCCAGCATTTT.

Concerning this clone: Other DNA sequences within the sample encode an identical CDR3. The chain uses TRBV29-1 and TRBJ2-1; D unclear. The ends were cut back, 6 bases at V and 0 bases at J, with 6 bases in the middle. This CDR3 region has 12 residues. CDR1 is SQVTM, CDR2 ANQGSEA, per germline. The CDR3 nucleotides are TGCAGCGTCGCGAGCTCCTACAATGAGCAGTTCTTC. Translated, it gives CSVASSYNEQFF.

The V gene is TRBV10-3, the J gene TRBJ1-6; D is uncertain. V lost 3 bases, J lost 0 bases, and 15 bases lay in between. The CDR3 consists of 18 residues. Germline lookup yields CDR1 ENHRY and CDR2 SYGVKD. CDR3 sequence (DNA): TGTGCCATCAGTGAAGGTTCTGCCCTGAGCTCCTATAATTCACCCCTCCACTTT. Translating it yields CAISEGSALSSYNSPLHF.

This chain uses TRBV7-8 with TRBJ2-5; possibly TRBD1 for D (5 bases). Germline V CDR1 and CDR2: SGHVS, FQNEAQ. The CDR3 has 14 amino acids. Trimming pared 0 bases from V and 5 bases from J, leaving 10 bases between. The CDR3 spells CASSLAQGGETQYF. For the CDR3, the DNA is TGTGCCAGCAGCTTAGCGCAGGGTGGGGAGACCCAGTACTTC.

This chain uses TRBV7-9 with TRBJ2-1, with 11 bases that match TRBD1. In germline, CDR1 is SEHNR, CDR2 FQNEAQ (reference sequence). The CDR3 extends over 15 amino acids. The ends lost 3 bases at V and 8 bases at J; junction bases unmatched: 6. DNA of the CDR3: TGTGCCAGCAGCTTCCCGGGACAGGGGGTAGATGAGCAGTTCTTC. This sequence encodes CASSFPGQGVDEQFF.

V usage is TRBV27 and J usage is TRBJ2-1; D is possibly TRBD1 or TRBD2 (5 bases each). The CDR3 runs to 14 residues. The germline V gene has CDR1 MNHEY and CDR2 SMNVEV (reference sequence). V was trimmed by 5 bases and J by 3 bases, leaving 11 bases between them. DNA for the CDR3: TGTGCCAGCAGTCTCGGGACCGACTACAATGAGCAGTTCTTC. Translating gives CASSLGTDYNEQFF.

The V and J genes are TRBV29-1 and TRBJ2-5; D is perhaps TRBD1 or TRBD2 (5 bases each). Looked up from germline, CDR1 is SQVTM and CDR2 is ANQGSEA. CDR3 length: 15 residues. Trimming took off 4 bases at V and 5 bases at J, with 20 bases between the two ends. This CDR3 is CSVAPPGRWKETQYF. CDR3 sequence (DNA): TGCAGCGTTGCCCCTCCGGGGCGGTGGAAGGAGACCCAGTACTTC.

The CDR3 loop reads CASTEGYEQYF. The CDR3 DNA sequence: TGTGCCAGCACAGAGGGCTACGAGCAGTACTTC. The V and J genes are TRBV6-5 and TRBJ2-7; maybe TRBD2 (5 bases). CDR3 length: 11 amino acids. Trimming pared 7 bases from V and 3 bases from J, leaving 7 bases between. Germline CDR1 MNHEY, CDR2 SVGAGI.

The rearrangement links TRBV7-9 to TRBJ2-7, with D perhaps matching TRBD1 or TRBD2 (5 bases each). This CDR3 has 14 amino acids. Between the trimmed V and J ends, which lost 7 bases and 3 bases, there was a span of 16 bases. Germline V gives CDR1 SEHNR, CDR2 FQNEAQ (reference sequence). CDR3 in amino acids: CASIPLGANYEQYF. In DNA, the CDR3 is TGTGCCAGCATCCCCCTCGGGGCGAACTACGAGCAGTACTTC. The whole variable domain, filled in from reference TRBV7-9 and TRBJ2-7, reads DTGVSQNPRHKITKRGQNVTFRCDPISEHNRLYWYRQTLGQGPEFLTYFQNEAQLEKSRLLSDRFSAERPKGSFSTLEIQRTEQGDSAMYLCASIPLGANYEQYFGPGTRLTVT.

This clone is judged medium-sized. The rearrangement uses TRBV30 and TRBJ1-4; D call uncertain. Per germline, CDR1 GTSNPN and CDR2 SVGIG (reference sequence). Trimming took 2 bases from V and 4 from J, leaving 8 bases between them. This CDR3 has 13 amino acids. The CDR3 protein is CAWSYRGNEKLFF. In DNA, the CDR3 is TGTGCCTGGAGTTACCGGGGTAATGAAAAACTGTTTTTT.

The V gene is TRBV7-2, the J gene TRBJ2-5; D might be TRBD1 or TRBD2, each matching 6 bases. This CDR3 comprises 16 residues. V gave up 1 base and J gave up 5 bases, with 17 bases separating them. Germline values: CDR1 SGHTA, CDR2 FQGNSA. The CDR3: CASSLGIWGAVETQYF. As DNA, the CDR3 is TGTGCCAGCAGCTTAGGAATTTGGGGGGCCGTGGAGACCCAGTACTTC.

This clone was seen more than once but under ten times. The chain joins TRBV19 to TRBJ2-5; D is ambiguous. The CDR3 runs to 13 residues. The ends were cut back, 6 bases at V and 0 bases at J, with 8 bases in the middle. Germline lookup yields CDR1 LNHDA and CDR2 SQIVND (reference sequence). CDR3 protein: CASSLTYQETQYF. The CDR3 bases are TGTGCCAGTAGCCTGACATACCAAGAGACCCAGTACTTC.

This clone was counted once. The chain employs TRBV6-5 and TRBJ1-1; D unclear. The germline V gene encodes CDR1 MNHEY and CDR2 SVGAGI. V lost 10 bases to trimming and J lost 10 bases, with 16 bases between them. The CDR3 consists of 11 residues. The CDR3 DNA follows: TGTGCCACCGGGAACCTCACCCCAGCTTTCTTT. Translating gives CATGNLTPAFF.

The rearrangement links TRBV19 to TRBJ2-7; D ambiguous. The CDR3 runs 13 residues. The V gene's germline CDR1 is LNHDA and CDR2 SQIVND (reference sequence). V lost 7 bases, J lost 1 base, and 11 bases lay in between. The CDR3 region is CASTGLASYEQYF. The CDR3 DNA reads as TGTGCCAGTACGGGCCTCGCTTCCTACGAGCAGTACTTC.

V usage is TRBV7-8 and J usage is TRBJ2-7; 11 bases agree with TRBD2. Losses at the gene ends were 3 bases for V and 2 bases for J; bases not matched to a gene: 3. CDR3 length: 15 amino acids. The germline CDR1 and CDR2 sequences are SGHVS and FQNEAQ. The DNA of the CDR3 is TGTGCCAGCAGCTTCGGACTAGCGGGCACCTACGAGCAGTACTTC. Encoded protein: CASSFGLAGTYEQYF. The whole variable domain, filled in from reference TRBV7-8 and TRBJ2-7, reads GAGVSQSPRYKVAKRGQDVALRCDPISGHVSLFWYQQALGQGPEFLTYFQNEAQLDKSGLPSDRFFAERPEGSVSTLKIQRTQQEDSAVYLCASSFGLAGTYEQYFGPGTRLTVT.

This chain links TRBV27 with TRBJ2-5; a possible D gene is TRBD2 (5 bases). There are 17 residues in the CDR3. Per the germline V gene, CDR1 is MNHEY and CDR2 is SMNVEV (reference sequence). V was cut by 5 bases and J by 4 bases, with 23 bases left in between. The CDR3 protein is CASSRRGNRIETETQYF. In DNA form, the CDR3 reads TGTGCCAGCAGTCGCCGGGGAAATAGGATAGAGACAGAGACCCAGTACTTC.

The gene calls are TRBV7-9 and TRBJ2-5, with a possible D match to TRBD2 (5 bases). Germline CDR1 and CDR2: SEHNR and FQNEAQ (reference sequence). Deletions cut 5 bases from V and 0 bases from J, with 7 bases between. The CDR3 contains 13 residues. In nucleotides, the CDR3 is TGTGCCAGCAGCGGGCGGGACCAAGAGACCCAGTACTTC. Protein product: CASSGRDQETQYF.

This chain links TRBV11-1 with TRBJ2-7; D might be TRBD1 or TRBD2, each matching 5 bases. This CDR3 is 16 amino acids long. Germline CDR1 and CDR2: SGHAT and FQDESV (reference sequence). Trimming took 5 bases from V and 3 from J, leaving 20 bases between them. This CDR3 is CASSPLGRDAIYEQYF. CDR3 coding DNA: TGTGCCAGCAGCCCCCTCGGCAGGGACGCTATCTACGAGCAGTACTTC.

This clone was recorded only once. V gene TRBV18 combines with J gene TRBJ2-2; TRBD1 is a possible D gene (5 bases). Germline values: CDR1 KGHSH, CDR2 LQKENI. Trimming took 3 bases from V and 1 from J, leaving 6 bases between them. CDR3 length: 14 amino acids. Here the CDR3 reads CASSPTGNTGELFF. DNA of the CDR3: TGTGCCAGCTCACCTACAGGGAACACCGGGGAGCTGTTTTTT.

The chain recombines TRBV4-1 with TRBJ2-7; possibly TRBD1 for D (5 bases). V lost 4 bases to trimming and J lost 2 bases, with 12 bases between them. Germline V gene data show CDR1 as MGHRA and CDR2 as YSYEKL. The CDR3 loop spans 14 amino acids. CDR3 DNA sequence: TGCGCCAGCAGCCGATCCAGGGCTACCTACGAGCAGTACTTC. Its translation: CASSRSRATYEQYF.

The chain has TRBV5-1 and TRBJ2-5; tentative D call: TRBD1 (6 bases). CDR3 size: 14 residues. V lost 2 bases to trimming and J lost 4 bases, with 12 bases between them. The germline CDR1 and CDR2 sequences are SGHRS and YFSETQ. The CDR3 is CASSLTGLRETQYF. CDR3 DNA sequence: TGCGCCAGCAGCTTAACAGGGTTACGAGAGACCCAGTACTTC.